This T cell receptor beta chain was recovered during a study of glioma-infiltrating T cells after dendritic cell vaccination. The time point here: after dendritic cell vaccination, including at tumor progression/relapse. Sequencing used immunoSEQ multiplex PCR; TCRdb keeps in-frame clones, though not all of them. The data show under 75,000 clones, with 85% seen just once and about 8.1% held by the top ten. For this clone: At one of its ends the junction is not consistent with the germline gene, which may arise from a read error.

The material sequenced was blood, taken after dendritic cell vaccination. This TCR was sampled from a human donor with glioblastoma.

Written as DNA, the CDR3 is TGTGCCAGCAATCAAGACAGGGTAGACTTC. It yields the protein CASNQDRVDF. The chain recombines TRBV2 with TRBJ2-5, with TRBD1 identical over 7 bases. Germline V gene data show CDR1 as SNHLY and CDR2 as FYNNEI. This CDR3 has 10 residues.